The entry that follows covers one TCR beta chain sequence. The data are from a study of blood T cell repertoires in COVID-19. Looking at the study overall: Samples representing acute and convalescent COVID-19 were sourced from the United States, Italy and Spain.

In germline, CDR1 is MNHEY, CDR2 SVGAGI. The V gene lost 2 bases and the J gene lost 5 bases, with 12 bases spanning the gap. The CDR3 has 14 residues. In the original processing: Estimation of nucleated cell counts was performed using reference gene primer amplification. Generated by immunoSEQ multiplex PCR, the TCRdb table keeps only in-frame clones and is missing some. V, J and clone size are taken as reported in that table, and D and trimming were inferred from the DNA itself. Counted here are 100,000 to 150,000 clones, approximately 74% occurring once; the ten biggest clones make up around 5.5%.

This sequence was found in a man aged 60 to 69 with acute or convalescent COVID-19. Input material: peripheral blood. This sequence joins TRBV6-5 and TRBJ1-2; D may be TRBD1 (5 bases). The CDR3 DNA reads TGTGCCAGCAGTTACGACAGCCGGGGGTATGGCTACACCTTC. This encodes CASSYDSRGYGYTF.